A single sample gave rise to the 5 T cell receptor beta chains below, sequenced in a study of blood T cell repertoires in COVID-19. Sequencing was performed with immunoSEQ multiplex PCR; in TCRdb, only in-frame clones are kept and a portion is missing. The sample records under 75,000 clones, roughly 70% being singletons. The specimen sequenced was peripheral blood. These receptors all come from a woman in her forties or fifties with active or convalescent COVID-19.

This clone occurred a few times. J is TRBJ1-5 and V is TRBV7-9, with D perhaps TRBD1 (6 bases). The V end was cut by 1 base, the J end by 7 bases, with 8 bases between. CDR1 and CDR2 from the germline V gene are SEHNR and FQNEAQ (reference sequence). This CDR3 has 13 residues. In DNA, the CDR3 is TGTGCCAGCAGCTTAGAGGGGGACCAGCCCCAGCATTTT. Its protein product is CASSLEGDQPQHF. The whole variable domain, remainder taken from reference TRBV7-9 and TRBJ1-5, is DTGVSQNPRHKITKRGQNVTFRCDPISEHNRLYWYRQTLGQGPEFLTYFQNEAQLEKSRLLSDRFSAERPKGSFSTLEIQRTEQGDSAMYLCASSLEGDQPQHFGDGTRLSIL.

The chain recombines TRBV7-8 with TRBJ2-3, with TRBD2 identical over 14 bases. Germline V gives CDR1 SGHVS, CDR2 FQNEAQ. With V trimmed by 4 bases and J by 5 bases, 11 bases remained unmatched. This CDR3 is 18 amino acids long. The CDR3, as DNA: TGTGCCAGCAGCTGGGATGGGACTAGCGGGAGTAGTGTAGATACGCAGTATTTT. Its translation: CASSWDGTSGSSVDTQYF.

The chain combines TRBV13 with TRBJ2-5, with D maybe TRBD1 (6 bases). The V end lost 3 bases, the J end lost 7 bases, and 21 bases lay between the germline ends. The germline V gene has CDR1 PRHDT and CDR2 FYEKMQ (reference sequence). The CDR3 spans 16 residues. The CDR3 sequence: CASSLGDSPGDTTQYF. The CDR3 nucleotides are TGTGCCAGCAGCTTGGGAGACAGTCCCGGGGACACGACCCAGTACTTC.

This clone was counted between two and nine times. The chain links TRBV6-5 to TRBJ2-3; 12 bases are a match to TRBD2. V was pared by 7 bases and J by 4 bases, with 6 bases of the junction left unmatched. The CDR3 loop spans 15 amino acids. CDR1 and CDR2 from the germline V gene are MNHEY and SVGAGI. The CDR3 loop reads CASILAGGPADTQYF. In DNA, the CDR3 is TGTGCCAGCATCCTAGCGGGAGGGCCGGCAGATACGCAGTATTTT.

The chain has TRBV27 and TRBJ2-5, with D possibly being TRBD1 (6 bases). The CDR3 length is 13 residues. CDR1 MNHEY and CDR2 SMNVEV come from the germline V gene (reference sequence). Trimming removed 6 bases at V and 2 bases at J, with 10 bases between. The CDR3 sequence: CASRPRGQETQYF. CDR3 in DNA: TGTGCCAGCAGACCGAGGGGGCAAGAGACCCAGTACTTC.